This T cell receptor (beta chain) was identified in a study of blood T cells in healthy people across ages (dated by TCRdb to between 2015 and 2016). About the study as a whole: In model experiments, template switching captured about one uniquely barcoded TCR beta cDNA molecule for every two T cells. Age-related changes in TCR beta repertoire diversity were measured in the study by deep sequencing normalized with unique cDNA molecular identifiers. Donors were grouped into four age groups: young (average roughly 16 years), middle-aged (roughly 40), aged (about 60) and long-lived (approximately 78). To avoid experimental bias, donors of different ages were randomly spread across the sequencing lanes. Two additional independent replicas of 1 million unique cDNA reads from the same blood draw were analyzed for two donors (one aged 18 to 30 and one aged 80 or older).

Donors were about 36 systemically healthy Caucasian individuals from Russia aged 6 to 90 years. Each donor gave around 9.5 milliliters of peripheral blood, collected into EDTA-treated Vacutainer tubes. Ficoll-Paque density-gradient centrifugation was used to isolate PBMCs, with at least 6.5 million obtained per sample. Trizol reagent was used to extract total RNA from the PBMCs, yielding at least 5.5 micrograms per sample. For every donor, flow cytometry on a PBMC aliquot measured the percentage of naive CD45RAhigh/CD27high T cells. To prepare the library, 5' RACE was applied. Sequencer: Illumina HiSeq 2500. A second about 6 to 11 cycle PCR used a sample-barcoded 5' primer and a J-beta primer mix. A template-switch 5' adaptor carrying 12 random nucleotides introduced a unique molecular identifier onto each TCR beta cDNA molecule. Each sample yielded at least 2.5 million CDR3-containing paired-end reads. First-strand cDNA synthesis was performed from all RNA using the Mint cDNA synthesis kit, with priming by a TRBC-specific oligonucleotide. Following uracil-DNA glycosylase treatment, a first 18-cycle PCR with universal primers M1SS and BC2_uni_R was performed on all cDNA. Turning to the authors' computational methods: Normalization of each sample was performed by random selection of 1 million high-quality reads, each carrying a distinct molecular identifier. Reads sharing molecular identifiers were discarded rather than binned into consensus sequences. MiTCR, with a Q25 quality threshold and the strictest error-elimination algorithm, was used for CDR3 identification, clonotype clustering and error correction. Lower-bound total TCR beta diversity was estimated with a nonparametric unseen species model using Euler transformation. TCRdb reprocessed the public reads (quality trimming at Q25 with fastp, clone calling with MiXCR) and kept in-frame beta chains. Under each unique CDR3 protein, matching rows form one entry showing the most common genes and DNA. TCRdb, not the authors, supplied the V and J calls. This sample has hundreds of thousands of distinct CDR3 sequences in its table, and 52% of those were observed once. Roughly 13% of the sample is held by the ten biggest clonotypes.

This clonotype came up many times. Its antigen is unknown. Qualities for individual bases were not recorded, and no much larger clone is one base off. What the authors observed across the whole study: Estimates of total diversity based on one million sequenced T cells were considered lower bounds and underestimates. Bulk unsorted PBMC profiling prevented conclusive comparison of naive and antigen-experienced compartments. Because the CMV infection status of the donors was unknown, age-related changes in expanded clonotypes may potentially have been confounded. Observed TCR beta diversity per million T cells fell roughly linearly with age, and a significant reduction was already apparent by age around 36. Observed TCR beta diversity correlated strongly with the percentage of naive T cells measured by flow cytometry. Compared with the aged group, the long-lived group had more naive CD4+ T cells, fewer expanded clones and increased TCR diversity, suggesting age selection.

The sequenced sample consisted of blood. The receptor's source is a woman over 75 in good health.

Here the CDR3 is given as CASSLGDRGFYNEQFF. The DNA sequence is as follows: TGTGCCAGCAGCTTGGGGGACAGGGGGTTTTACAATGAGCAGTTCTTC. Recombination connected TRBV11-1 to TRBJ2-1, with 11 junctional bases fitting TRBD1. The CDR3 runs 16 residues from the cysteine to the phenylalanine. The sequence is cut down to CDR3 DNA, 48 bases in frame from base 1. V loses 3 bases at its end and J loses 4 bases; junction bases beyond the gene matches: 5. Based on the germline V gene (reference sequence), the CDR1 and CDR2 sequences are SGHAT and FQDESV.